This T cell receptor beta chain was identified in a study of T cell repertoires in cytomegalovirus infection. Study details: Epitope selection comprised recently identified HLA-C-restricted CMV epitopes and well-studied HLA-B-restricted CMV epitopes. TCR beta signatures that were public indicated CMV infection and matching HLA type. Findings of the study overall: HLA-C-restricted CMV-specific TCR beta clonotypes were dominant in the ex vivo response. Cumulative public TCR beta family frequency identified CMV carriers with the relevant HLA.

About this clonotype itself: Its antigen is still unknown.

A single record per CDR3 protein comes from TCRdb applying MiXCR to the reads. There are fewer than 950,000 distinct CDR3 sequences in the sample; approximately 32% occur only once, and 9.5% to 15% lies in the top ten. This CDR3 is 12 amino acids long. The V gene's germline CDR1 is MNHNY and CDR2 SVGAGI (reference sequence). V lost 8 bases and J 6 bases, leaving 12 bases between the germline ends. J is TRBJ2-3 and V is TRBV6-6; D unresolved. The TCR was taken from a human donor in good health (CMV status not recorded). Some clones in this sample may be carry-over from other donors' samples. This sample comprised cultured CD8+ T cells from PBMCs, obtained from culture after CMV antigen stimulation. CDR3 DNA: TGTGCCAGCGGGCTCTTTGACGATACGCAGTATTTT. Translated: CASGLFDDTQYF.